A single sample gave rise to the 11 T cell receptor beta chains below, sequenced in a study of vaccination effects on CD4 cells after COVID-19. TCRdb's table, derived via immunoSEQ multiplex PCR, lists solely in-frame clones and lacks some. There are tens of thousands of clones in the sample; approximately 71% occur only once, and under 2.5% lies in the top ten. Their antigens remain unidentified. A 10-day culture period preceded the isolation of CD4+ T cells. Material: CD4+ T cells from PBMCs cultured without peptide, obtained before COVID-19 vaccination. All receptors come from a human donor who received a COVID-19 vaccine.

The J gene is TRBJ1-3, the V gene TRBV2; D is unresolved. The CDR3 loop spans 15 amino acids. Per the germline V gene, CDR1 is SNHLY and CDR2 is FYNNEI. The V and J ends lost 4 bases and 0 bases respectively, with 10 bases between them. CDR3 coding DNA: TGTGCCAGCAGTGTCGCACCGAGCTCTGGAAACACCATATATTTT. Its protein is CASSVAPSSGNTIYF.

The chain combines TRBV18 with TRBJ2-7, with D perhaps TRBD2 (5 bases). The CDR3 covers 14 residues. Trimming removed 3 bases from V and 6 bases from J, with 15 bases in between. From germline, CDR1 is KGHSH and CDR2 LQKENI. This CDR3 is CASSPNGREGEQYV. The CDR3 nucleotides read TGTGCCAGCTCACCGAACGGACGGGAAGGCGAGCAGTACGTC.

This clone was picked up one time. The V gene is TRBV7-8, the J gene TRBJ1-2; D is ambiguous. The CDR3 consists of 14 residues. V was cut by 1 base and J by 1 base, with 7 bases left in between. CDR1 is SGHVS, CDR2 FQNEAQ, per germline. CDR3 sequence reads: CASSLGTINYGYTF. The CDR3 bases are TGTGCCAGCAGCTTAGGTACCATTAACTATGGCTACACCTTC.

The chain has TRBV15 and TRBJ2-1; D possibly matches TRBD1 or TRBD2 (5 bases each). Germline CDR1 LNHNV, CDR2 YYDKDF (reference sequence). This CDR3 region has 16 residues. V lost 3 bases to trimming and J lost 2 bases, with 14 bases between them. In DNA, the CDR3 is TGTGCCACCAGCAGGATACGGGACGGGGCCTACAATGAGCAGTTCTTC. Protein: CATSRIRDGAYNEQFF.

This clone was seen a handful of times. CDR3 sequence reads: CASSELGQAANYGYTF. The CDR3 bases are TGTGCCAGCAGTGAATTGGGGCAGGCTGCTAACTATGGCTACACCTTC. The chain combines TRBV25-1 with TRBJ1-2; a weak D match, TRBD1 (5 bases). Germline CDR1 is MGHDK and CDR2 is SYGVNS. This CDR3 is 16 amino acids long. Trimming removed 1 base from V and 0 bases from J, with 12 bases in between.

V gene TRBV2 combines with J gene TRBJ1-5; 9 nucleotides agree with TRBD1. The ends lost 6 bases at V and 4 bases at J; junction bases unmatched: 7. The CDR3 spans 15 residues. Germline assignment: CDR1 SNHLY and CDR2 FYNNEI. The CDR3 region has the DNA TGTGCCAGCAGCGGGACAGGGCTTTCGAATCAGCCCCAGCATTTT. This sequence encodes CASSGTGLSNQPQHF.

This clone came up a few times. CDR3 bases: TGTGCCAGCAGTTACTCTGGGACCGGAGATCGAGCCCAGCATTTT. Amino acids: CASSYSGTGDRAQHF. The chain recombines TRBV6-2 or TRBV6-3 with TRBJ1-5; D is perhaps TRBD1 (5 bases). CDR3 length: 15 amino acids. Trimming took 0 bases from V and 11 from J, leaving 17 bases between them. Germline V gives CDR1 MNHEY, CDR2 SVGEGT.

This clone has a single count. The chain has TRBV7-2 and TRBJ2-5; D is possibly TRBD2 (6 bases). CDR1 and CDR2 from the germline V gene are SGHTA and FQGNSA. The V and J ends lost 5 bases and 2 bases respectively, with 12 bases between them. This CDR3 has 14 residues. The CDR3 nucleotides are TGTGCCAGCAGCCCGGGACTTCTTCAAGAGACCCAGTACTTC. This sequence encodes CASSPGLLQETQYF.

The chain links TRBV5-1 to TRBJ1-4, with TRBD1 matching 10 bases. Germline V gene lookup returns CDR1 SGHRS and CDR2 YFSETQ. The V and J ends lost 1 base and 8 bases, in that order; junction bases with no gene match: 11. This CDR3 comprises 17 residues. This chain's CDR3 is CASSLQVRMGQGEKLFF. In DNA, the CDR3 is TGCGCCAGCAGCTTGCAGGTGCGGATGGGACAGGGGGAAAAACTGTTTTTT.

This clone is a singleton in its sample. V is TRBV15 and J is TRBJ1-6; D uncertain. This CDR3 has 18 residues. Trimming pared 1 base from V and 0 bases from J, leaving 13 bases between. Germline loops: CDR1 LNHNV, CDR2 YYDKDF (reference sequence). Written as DNA, the CDR3 is TGTGCCACCAGCAGAGCGCAGCAGGCGAGCTCCTATAATTCACCCCTCCACTTT. Its protein product is CATSRAQQASSYNSPLHF.

Here the CDR3 DNA reads TGTGCCAGCAGCTTAGAGTCACGAAACGGGGAGCTGTTTTTT. It yields the protein CASSLESRNGELFF. The chain employs TRBV7-2 and TRBJ2-2; D is unresolved. The V and J ends lost 1 base and 7 bases respectively, with 10 bases between them. CDR3 length equals 14 residues. Germline CDR1 is SGHTA and CDR2 is FQGNSA.